This section outlines one T cell receptor (beta chain) sequence together with its context. This sample was included in a study of cytomegalovirus exposure and HLA in healthy donors. The PCR ran on 60 Vbeta and 13 Jbeta primers. Clones were read by immunoSEQ multiplex PCR, and TCRdb kept only the in-frame ones, dropping some. The sample carries over 150,000 clones, around 82% recorded once. Sequenced input: PBMCs. This receptor was identified in a woman aged 50 to 65 in good health and CMV-seropositive.

CDR3 residues: CASSLAYGQGYYGYTF. DNA for the CDR3: TGCGCCAGCAGCTTGGCATATGGACAGGGCTACTATGGCTACACCTTC. The chain employs TRBV5-1 and TRBJ1-2; 8 bases align to TRBD1. Germline CDR1 reads SGHRS; CDR2 reads YFSETQ. J was trimmed by 3 bases and V by 0 bases; bases with no gene match: 7. The CDR3 is made up of 16 amino acids.